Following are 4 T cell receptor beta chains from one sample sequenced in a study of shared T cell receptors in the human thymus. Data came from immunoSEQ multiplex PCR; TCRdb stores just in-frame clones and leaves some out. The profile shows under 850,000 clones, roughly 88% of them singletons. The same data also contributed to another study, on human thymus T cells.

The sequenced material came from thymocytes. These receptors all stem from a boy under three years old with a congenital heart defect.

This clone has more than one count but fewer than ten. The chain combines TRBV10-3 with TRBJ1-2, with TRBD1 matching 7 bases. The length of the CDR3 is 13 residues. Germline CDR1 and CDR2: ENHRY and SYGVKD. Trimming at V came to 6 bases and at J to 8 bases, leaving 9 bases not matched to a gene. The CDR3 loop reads CAISGTERRGYTF. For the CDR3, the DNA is TGTGCCATCAGCGGGACAGAGAGAAGGGGCTACACCTTC.

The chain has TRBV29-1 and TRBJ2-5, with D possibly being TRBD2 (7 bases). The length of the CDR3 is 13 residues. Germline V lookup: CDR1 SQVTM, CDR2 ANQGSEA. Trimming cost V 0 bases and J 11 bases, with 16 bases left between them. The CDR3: CSVEDQRGGEQYF. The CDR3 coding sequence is TGCAGCGTTGAAGATCAGAGGGGGGGTGAGCAGTACTTC.

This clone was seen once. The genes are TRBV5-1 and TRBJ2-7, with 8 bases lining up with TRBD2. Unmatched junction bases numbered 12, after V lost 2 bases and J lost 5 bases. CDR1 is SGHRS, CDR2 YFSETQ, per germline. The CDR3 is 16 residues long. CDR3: CASSLLPPGGGNEQYF. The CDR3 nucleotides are TGCGCCAGCAGCTTATTACCTCCGGGAGGGGGAAACGAGCAGTACTTC. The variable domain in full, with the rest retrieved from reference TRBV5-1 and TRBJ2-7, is KAGVTQTPRYLIKTRGQQVTLSCSPISGHRSVSWYQQTPGQGLQFLFEYFSETQRNKGNFPGRFSGRQFSNSRSEMNVSTLELGDSALYLCASSLLPPGGGNEQYFGPGTRLTVT.

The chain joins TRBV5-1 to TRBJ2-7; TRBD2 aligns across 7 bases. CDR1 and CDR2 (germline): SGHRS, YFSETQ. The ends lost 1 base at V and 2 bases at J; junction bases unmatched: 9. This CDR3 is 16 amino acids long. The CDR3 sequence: CASSLLRGRGTYEQYF. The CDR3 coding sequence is TGCGCCAGCAGCTTGCTCCGCGGGAGAGGCACCTACGAGCAGTACTTC.